The 20 T cell receptor beta chains below were found in one sample sequenced in a study of T cell responses to AZD1222 COVID-19 vaccine. This table comes from immunoSEQ multiplex PCR, and its TCRdb copy is limited to in-frame clones, with some not included. The profile covers some 120,000 clones, with about 90% appearing a single time and 1.6% taken by the ten largest. The source material was peripheral blood, sampled 28 days after the second AZD1222 dose. The receptors were gathered from an adult who received the AZD1222 COVID-19 vaccine.

This chain uses TRBV18 with TRBJ1-2, with 8 bases aligning to TRBD1. Germline V lookup: CDR1 KGHSH, CDR2 LQKENI. V was clipped by 6 bases and J by 3 bases; unmatched bases: 3. This CDR3 is 13 amino acids long. In DNA form, the CDR3 reads TGTGCCAGCTCGCAGGGACAGGACTATGGCTACACCTTC. Its protein product is CASSQGQDYGYTF.

This chain uses TRBV11-2 with TRBJ2-7; D call uncertain. The V end was cut by 5 bases, the J end by 2 bases, with 4 bases between. Per germline, CDR1 SGHAT and CDR2 FQNNGV. This CDR3 contains 11 residues. CDR3: CASSAAYEQYF. The CDR3 DNA is TGTGCCAGCAGCGCCGCCTACGAGCAGTACTTC.

The V gene is TRBV6-5, the J gene TRBJ2-5; no reliable D call. CDR3 length equals 14 residues. V was pared by 1 base and J by 4 bases, with 10 bases between. The germline gives CDR1 MNHEY, CDR2 SVGAGI. Here the CDR3 reads CASSYYQLGETQYF. The CDR3 nucleotides are TGTGCCAGCAGTTACTATCAGCTGGGAGAGACCCAGTACTTC.

The J gene is TRBJ2-1, the V gene TRBV5-4; the D gene is possibly TRBD1 (5 bases). Germline values: CDR1 SGHNT, CDR2 YYREEE (reference sequence). The CDR3 has 12 residues. The V end lost 1 base, the J end lost 6 bases, and 5 bases lay between the germline ends. The CDR3 DNA reads TGTGCCAGCAGCTTGCAGGGCAATGAGCAGTTCTTC. This encodes CASSLQGNEQFF.

Turning to this clone: Other DNA sequences from this sample encode an identical CDR3 as well. The gene calls are TRBV12-3 or TRBV12-4 and TRBJ1-1; D uncertain. The CDR3 is made up of 13 amino acids. V was cut by 2 bases and J by 1 base, with 5 bases left in between. This CDR3 is CASSLRGNTEAFF. Written as DNA, the CDR3 is TGTGCCAGCAGTTTACGGGGGAACACTGAAGCTTTCTTT.

This clone has only one observation. The J gene is TRBJ1-2, the V gene TRBV29-1, with a possible D match to TRBD1 (5 bases). Germline V gene sequence: CDR1 SQVTM, CDR2 ANQGSEA. V shed 3 bases and J shed 6 bases, with 11 bases lying between them. The length of the CDR3 is 12 residues. This chain's CDR3 is CSVDWQGDGYTF. The CDR3 DNA sequence: TGCAGCGTTGATTGGCAGGGAGATGGCTACACCTTC.

The J gene is TRBJ2-3, the V gene TRBV12-5; possibly TRBD2 for D (6 bases). The V end lost 3 bases, the J end lost 4 bases, and 11 bases lay between the germline ends. The germline V gene encodes CDR1 LGHNT and CDR2 FRNRAP. This CDR3 region has 14 residues. CDR3 nucleotides: TGTGCTAGTGGTTTATCGGGAGTGGCAGATACGCAGTATTTT. It codes for CASGLSGVADTQYF.

V and J are TRBV2 and TRBJ2-6; no clear D. The V end was cut by 7 bases, the J end by 4 bases, with 8 bases between. Germline CDR1 and CDR2: SNHLY and FYNNEI. The CDR3 runs 13 residues. CDR3 sequence (DNA): TGTGCCAGCAACCAGAGGGGGGCCAACGTCCTGACTTTC. It codes for CASNQRGANVLTF.

J is TRBJ2-4 and V is TRBV5-1; 7 bases align to TRBD2. Germline CDR1 and CDR2: SGHRS and YFSETQ. Trimming removed 0 bases from V and 1 base from J; junction bases left unmatched: 1. The CDR3 runs 15 residues. Here the CDR3 reads CASSLVGGAKNIQYF. DNA of the CDR3: TGCGCCAGCAGCTTGGTGGGAGGGGCCAAAAACATTCAGTACTTC.

This chain uses TRBV27 with TRBJ1-1, with 7 bases identical to TRBD1. This CDR3 has 17 amino acids. CDR1 and CDR2 from the germline V gene are MNHEY and SMNVEV (reference sequence). V lost 0 bases and J lost 3; bases outside the gene matches: 10. CDR3 loop: CASSLSQGGISHTEAFF. CDR3 sequence (DNA): TGTGCCAGCAGTTTATCCCAGGGGGGAATAAGTCACACTGAAGCTTTCTTT.

The genes are TRBV10-3 and TRBJ2-1; perhaps TRBD1 as D (7 bases). V was cut by 7 bases and J by 0 bases, with 13 bases left in between. The CDR3 length is 15 residues. CDR1 is ENHRY, CDR2 SYGVKD, per germline. CDR3 sequence (DNA): TGTGCCATCACCGCAGGGGGGAGCTCCTACAATGAGCAGTTCTTC. Its translation is CAITAGGSSYNEQFF.

V usage is TRBV28 and J usage is TRBJ1-2; D is uncertain. Trimming took 6 bases from V and 4 from J, leaving 15 bases between them. Per the germline V gene, CDR1 is MDHEN and CDR2 is SYDVKM. CDR3 size: 14 residues. CDR3 region: CASSVPGEAYGYTF. The CDR3 bases are TGTGCCAGCAGCGTCCCGGGAGAGGCCTATGGCTACACCTTC.

The rearrangement joins TRBV7-9 to TRBJ1-3; D not certain. This CDR3 is 12 amino acids long. Germline V gene sequence: CDR1 SEHNR, CDR2 FQNEAQ (reference sequence). Deletions cut 0 bases from V and 6 bases from J, with 3 bases between. The CDR3 sequence: CASSLAENTIYF. The CDR3 DNA follows: TGTGCCAGCAGCTTAGCCGAAAACACCATATATTTT.

The genes are TRBV5-1 and TRBJ1-2; a weak D match, TRBD1 (6 bases). Trimming stripped 3 bases from V and 12 bases from J, with 12 bases between. This CDR3 has 11 amino acids. The germline gives CDR1 SGHRS, CDR2 YFSETQ. The CDR3 reads CASSSGQLNTF. CDR3 DNA: TGCGCCAGCAGCTCTGGACAGTTGAACACCTTC.

The chain employs TRBV3-1 (or the pseudogene TRBV3-2) and TRBJ2-1; 8 bases are a match to TRBD2. The CDR3 is 17 residues long. V gave up 0 bases and J gave up 6 bases; unmatched junction bases: 10. Germline values: CDR1 LGHDT, CDR2 YNNKEL (reference sequence). CDR3 loop: CASSQDGRGLVSNEQFF. DNA for the CDR3: TGTGCCAGCAGCCAAGACGGTCGGGGACTAGTATCCAATGAGCAGTTCTTC.

This sequence joins TRBV28 and TRBJ2-7; D gene unclear. CDR3 length: 14 residues. Germline V CDR1 and CDR2: MDHEN, SYDVKM. Trimming took 1 base from V and 0 from J, leaving 7 bases between them. This CDR3 reads CASSLSGSSYEQYF. The CDR3 DNA sequence: TGTGCCAGCAGTTTATCTGGTAGCTCCTACGAGCAGTACTTC.

This chain joins TRBV5-6 and TRBJ2-3, with D possibly TRBD1 on 5 matching bases. The length of the CDR3 is 14 residues. The V end was cut by 0 bases, the J end by 2 bases, with 7 bases between. CDR1 is SGHDT and CDR2 is YYEEEE in the germline V gene. In nucleotides, the CDR3 is TGTGCCAGCAGCTTGGGGACAACCACAGATACGCAGTATTTT. Its translation is CASSLGTTTDTQYF.

The chain uses TRBV6-1 and TRBJ2-3; D is uncertain. CDR1 and CDR2 from the germline V gene are MNHNS and SASEGT. This CDR3 comprises 12 residues. V was clipped by 1 base and J by 5 bases, with 4 bases between them. The CDR3 protein is CASSEDRDTQYF. Written as DNA, the CDR3 is TGTGCCAGCAGTGAAGACAGAGATACGCAGTATTTT.

The V and J genes are TRBV27 and TRBJ1-2; the match to TRBD1 covers 7 bases. CDR1 is MNHEY and CDR2 is SMNVEV in the germline V gene (reference sequence). The CDR3 is 14 amino acids. V was clipped by 3 bases and J by 4 bases; unmatched bases: 5. CDR3 sequence: CASSFLGGGYGYTF. DNA for the CDR3: TGTGCCAGCAGTTTCTTAGGGGGCGGCTATGGCTACACCTTC.

J is TRBJ2-7 and V is TRBV4-1; 8 bases are a match to TRBD2. This CDR3 is 16 amino acids long. The germline V gene encodes CDR1 MGHRA and CDR2 YSYEKL. V dropped 1 base and J dropped 6; count of bases not matched to a gene: 11. The CDR3 spells CASSQVTGRVGGEQYF. The CDR3 coding sequence is TGCGCCAGCAGCCAAGTAACCGGGAGGGTTGGGGGCGAGCAGTACTTC.